These 18 T cell receptor beta chains share one sample of origin, sequenced in a study of shared clonotypes between healthy human individuals. This table comes from immunoSEQ multiplex PCR, and its TCRdb copy is limited to in-frame clones, with some not included. The data show about 1 million clones, roughly 80% seen once. Specimen: memory CD4+ T cells sorted from blood. Subset described: CD45RA-negative fraction. These receptors were taken from a man aged 18 to 29 in good health.

The CDR3: CASSWIKLGGNTIYF. CDR3 sequence (DNA): TGTGCCAGCAGTTGGATCAAACTTGGAGGAAACACCATATATTTT. The gene calls are TRBV28 and TRBJ1-3; unclear D gene. V was clipped by 4 bases and J by 4 bases, with 14 bases between them. Germline V gene sequence: CDR1 MDHEN, CDR2 SYDVKM. This CDR3 contains 15 residues.

The V and J genes are TRBV7-9 and TRBJ2-1; TRBD2 aligns across 8 bases. V lost 2 bases, J lost 4 bases, and 7 bases stayed unmatched. This CDR3 has 16 amino acids. The germline V gene has CDR1 SEHNR and CDR2 FQNEAQ (reference sequence). This CDR3 reads CASSLFSGIFYNEQFF. The DNA of the CDR3 is TGTGCCAGCAGCTTATTTAGCGGGATTTTTTACAATGAGCAGTTCTTC.

The chain joins TRBV4-1 to TRBJ1-6, with D perhaps matching TRBD1 (6 bases). The CDR3 is 15 residues long. Trimming took 0 bases from V and 9 from J, leaving 12 bases between them. Germline CDR1 reads MGHRA; CDR2 reads YSYEKL. The CDR3 spells CASSQEGGLVSPLHF. CDR3 in DNA: TGCGCCAGCAGCCAAGAAGGGGGGTTGGTTTCACCCCTCCACTTT.

This chain connects TRBV5-1 to TRBJ1-1, with D perhaps TRBD1 (6 bases). Germline V gene lookup returns CDR1 SGHRS and CDR2 YFSETQ. The CDR3 contains 14 residues. Trimming took off 1 base at V and 3 bases at J, with 10 bases between the two ends. For the CDR3, the DNA is TGCGCCAGCAGCTTGCGACAGGCGGACACTGAAGCTTTCTTT. It is translated as CASSLRQADTEAFF.

V is TRBV29-1 and J is TRBJ1-1; unclear D gene. CDR3 length: 9 amino acids. Per the germline V gene, CDR1 is SQVTM and CDR2 is ANQGSEA. V lost 2 bases and J lost 11, with 6 bases in between. The CDR3 region is CSVELRAFF. The CDR3 DNA reads as TGCAGCGTTGAACTTCGGGCTTTCTTT.

The chain uses TRBV4-1 and TRBJ1-5, with a tentative D call TRBD1 (5 bases). The germline V gene encodes CDR1 MGHRA and CDR2 YSYEKL. Trimming took 1 base from V and 4 from J, leaving 17 bases between them. The CDR3 totals 17 residues. The CDR3 sequence: CASSQVAQLGVNQPQHF. CDR3 DNA sequence: TGCGCCAGCAGCCAAGTAGCTCAGTTGGGGGTTAATCAGCCCCAGCATTTT.

Note on this clone: Other DNA sequences in this specimen translate into the identical CDR3. V is TRBV7-2 and J is TRBJ2-1; 11 positions match TRBD2. This CDR3 is 16 amino acids long. Trimming took 0 bases from V and 3 from J; bases not matched to a gene: 1. Germline loops: CDR1 SGHTA, CDR2 FQGNSA. The CDR3 DNA follows: TGTGCCAGCAGCTTAGCCGGGACTAGCGGCTACAATGAGCAGTTCTTC. Its protein product is CASSLAGTSGYNEQFF.

The chain couples TRBV30 to TRBJ2-7; maybe TRBD1 (7 bases). The CDR3 length is 14 residues. Trimming cost V 2 bases and J 2 bases, with 13 bases left between them. Per the germline V gene, CDR1 is GTSNPN and CDR2 is SVGIG (reference sequence). The CDR3 DNA reads as TGTGCCTGGAGTACGGGGGACAGACCCTACGAGCAGTACTTC. Residues: CAWSTGDRPYEQYF.

The chain employs TRBV6-5 and TRBJ1-3; maybe TRBD1 (5 bases). Germline V lookup: CDR1 MNHEY, CDR2 SVGAGI. The CDR3 sequence is 15 residues long. V was pared by 6 bases and J by 4 bases, with 16 bases between. In DNA form, the CDR3 reads TGTGCCAGCAGCCCCTCATGGGGGACCGGAAACACCATATATTTT. It codes for CASSPSWGTGNTIYF.

The CDR3 nucleotides are TGTGCCAGCAGTTCATTACTAGCCAAAAACATTCAGTACTTC. Protein: CASSSLLAKNIQYF. The chain couples TRBV27 to TRBJ2-4; unclear D gene. Germline V lookup: CDR1 MNHEY, CDR2 SMNVEV (reference sequence). The V end was cut by 4 bases, the J end by 0 bases, with 7 bases between. The CDR3 contains 14 residues.

CDR3 sequence (DNA): TGTGCCAGCAGCGTAAAGGCAGGGGCGACGGGGTCAACTGAAGCTTTCTTT. Protein: CASSVKAGATGSTEAFF. The chain carries TRBV9 and TRBJ1-1; D may be TRBD1 (6 bases). The length of the CDR3 is 17 residues. V was trimmed by 1 base and J by 5 bases, leaving 21 bases between them. Germline V lookup: CDR1 SGDLS, CDR2 YYNGEE.

The gene calls are TRBV19 and TRBJ1-1; possibly TRBD1 for D (6 bases). Deletions cut 4 bases from V and 4 bases from J, with 13 bases between. The length of the CDR3 is 14 residues. Looked up from germline, CDR1 is LNHDA and CDR2 is SQIVND (reference sequence). Here the CDR3 DNA reads TGTGCCAGTAGTAAGGGGGGCGTTGGCACTGAAGCTTTCTTT. Protein sequence: CASSKGGVGTEAFF.

V usage is TRBV7-2 and J usage is TRBJ2-7; D is possibly TRBD1 (7 bases). Germline-derived CDR1 and CDR2 are SGHTA and FQGNSA. The V gene lost 6 bases and the J gene lost 3 bases, with 18 bases spanning the gap. This CDR3 comprises 15 residues. CDR3 in DNA: TGTGCCAGCAGTTATTCAGGGGGGACATTCTACGAGCAGTACTTC. Translation gives CASSYSGGTFYEQYF.

This clone was observed a handful of times. The rearrangement joins TRBV29-1 to TRBJ1-1; no reliable D call. Germline V gene sequence: CDR1 SQVTM, CDR2 ANQGSEA. This CDR3 is 15 amino acids long. Deletions cut 0 bases from V and 2 bases from J, with 13 bases between. Here the CDR3 reads CSVEDWWRTNTEAFF. CDR3 sequence (DNA): TGCAGCGTTGAAGATTGGTGGCGGACCAACACTGAAGCTTTCTTT.

This clone was seen more than once but under ten times. The V call is TRBV9, the J call TRBJ2-3, with 15 bases matching TRBD2. CDR3 length equals 18 residues. Looked up from germline, CDR1 is SGDLS and CDR2 is YYNGEE. Trimming took 2 bases from V and 5 from J; bases not matched to a gene: 9. The CDR3 region is CASSVGTSGGPYRDTQYF. In DNA form, the CDR3 reads TGTGCCAGCAGCGTCGGGACTAGCGGGGGGCCTTACCGAGATACGCAGTATTTT.

The gene calls are TRBV5-4 and TRBJ1-2; D is perhaps TRBD1 (6 bases). Deletions cut 4 bases from V and 6 bases from J, with 10 bases between. From germline, CDR1 is SGHNT and CDR2 YYREEE (reference sequence). The length of the CDR3 is 12 residues. The CDR3 sequence is CASSQDRNGYTF. CDR3 DNA: TGTGCCAGCAGCCAGGACAGAAATGGCTACACCTTC. The full variable domain, in which reference TRBV5-4 and TRBJ1-2 provide the parts outside the CDR3, is ETGVTQSPTHLIKTRGQQVTLRCSSQSGHNTVSWYQQALGQGPQFIFQYYREEENGRGNFPPRFSGLQFPNYSSELNVNALELDDSALYLCASSQDRNGYTFGSGTRLTVV.

V usage is TRBV2 and J usage is TRBJ1-4; D is undetermined. V was trimmed by 3 bases and J by 9 bases, leaving 5 bases between them. This CDR3 spans 11 amino acids. Germline CDR1 is SNHLY and CDR2 is FYNNEI. CDR3 nucleotides: TGTGCCAGCAGTGACAGAAAAAAACTGTTTTTT. Residues: CASSDRKKLFF. The variable domain in full, with the rest retrieved from reference TRBV2 and TRBJ1-4, is EPEVTQTPSHQVTQMGQEVILRCVPISNHLYFYWYRQILGQKVEFLVSFYNNEISEKSEIFDDQFSVERPDGSNFTLKIRSTKLEDSAMYFCASSDRKKLFFGSGTQLSVL.

The V call is TRBV30, the J call TRBJ2-5; 9 nucleotides line up with TRBD2. The J segment lost 5 bases and the V segment lost 5 bases, leaving 6 bases of the junction unmatched. Germline V gene lookup returns CDR1 GTSNPN and CDR2 SVGIG (reference sequence). The CDR3 is 13 residues long. The CDR3 loop reads CAWRRAGGETQYF. In DNA form, the CDR3 reads TGTGCCTGGCGGAGGGCGGGAGGGGAGACCCAGTACTTC. The complete variable domain, with remaining parts taken from reference TRBV30 and TRBJ2-5, reads SQTIHQWPATLVQPVGSPLSLECTVEGTSNPNLYWYRQAAGRGLQLLFYSVGIGQISSEVPQNLSASRPQDRQFILSSKKLLLSDSGFYLCAWRRAGGETQYFGPGTRLLVL.